One and the same sample provided the 29 T cell receptor beta chains below, sequenced in a study of tumor and adjacent non-tumor tissue in lung cancer. The library came from three nested PCR rounds adapted from ARM-PCR protocols. TCRdb fed the multiplex PCR reads into MiXCR, producing one record per CDR3 protein. Of 60,000 or so distinct CDR3 sequences in the sample, 61% are singletons; the top ten hold under 35%. The template was RNA from unsorted bulk tissue. More than 3 cm separated this lung sample from the edge of the tumor. The sample comprised distant non-tumor lung tissue. Every receptor here comes from a man aged 65 to 85 with non-small cell lung cancer.

This clonotype was observed a few times. A much larger clone is a single base away; this may be a read error. CDR3 in amino acids: CASSPPQANTEAFF. In DNA, the CDR3 is TGTGCCAGCAGTCCGCCGCAGGCGAACACTGAAGCTTTCTTT. The rearrangement links TRBV12-3 or TRBV12-4 to TRBJ1-1, with D uncertain. The CDR3 is made up of 14 amino acids. The V end lost 5 bases, the J end lost 1 base, and 11 bases lay between the germline ends.

This chain connects TRBV24-1 to TRBJ2-3; TRBD2 might be the D (5 bases). V lost 9 bases, J lost 3 bases, and 15 bases lay in between. The V gene's germline CDR1 is KGHDR and CDR2 SFDVKD. CDR3 length equals 14 residues. The CDR3 sequence is CATRGLGDTDTQYF. CDR3 coding DNA: TGTGCCACCCGAGGACTCGGAGATACAGATACGCAGTATTTT.

Note on this clonotype: Since the CDR3 does not end with the conserved phenylalanine or tryptophan, this likely comes from a read error. This rearrangement joins TRBV6-6 to TRBJ2-7, with D possibly being TRBD2 (5 bases). Germline V gene data show CDR1 as MNHNY and CDR2 as SVGAGI (reference sequence). V shed 7 bases and J shed 6 bases, with 19 bases lying between them. The CDR3 loop spans 14 amino acids. CDR3 amino acids: CASTSGGRICEQYL. For the CDR3, the DNA is TGTGCCAGCACCAGCGGTGGCAGGATCTGCGAGCAGTACTTA.

A word on this clonotype: One end of the junction is discordant with germline, which a read error may explain. This chain uses TRBV6-4 with TRBJ2-3; 7 bases are a match to TRBD2. The germline V gene encodes CDR1 MRHNA and CDR2 SNTAGT. This CDR3 is built from 15 residues. CDR3 coding DNA: TGTGCCAGCAGTGTCCTAGCGGAAAGCAAAGATACGCAGTATTTT. Protein: CASSVLAESKDTQYF.

With regard to this clonotype: Being one base from a much bigger clone, this may be a read error. The genes are TRBV6-1 and TRBJ2-6, with 7 bases that match TRBD1. Germline lookup yields CDR1 MNHNS and CDR2 SASEGT. The CDR3 loop spans 15 amino acids. The CDR3 protein is CGSRAGGSGANVLTF. CDR3 nucleotides: TGTGGCAGCAGGGCAGGGGGCTCTGGGGCCAACGTCCTGACTTTC.

Worth noting for this clonotype: A read error may account for a junction end that differs from germline. This sequence joins TRBV6-1 and TRBJ1-1; D is uncertain. The V gene's germline CDR1 is MNHNS and CDR2 SASEGT. There are 16 residues in the CDR3. The CDR3, as DNA: TGTACCAGCAGTGAATCCTCGTCATGGTCAAACACTGAAGCTTTCTTT. This gives the protein CTSSESSSWSNTEAFF.

On this clonotype: An end of the junction differs from the germline gene, which may be a read error. V gene TRBV6-1 combines with J gene TRBJ2-7, with D perhaps TRBD1 (5 bases). The CDR3 totals 14 residues. From germline, CDR1 is MNHNS and CDR2 SASEGT. CDR3 DNA sequence: TGTGCCTGCAGATCCCTTCCCAGGGTCTACGAGCAGTACTTC. Protein: CACRSLPRVYEQYF.

About this clonotype: This is likely a read error, given that the CDR3 carries no conserved phenylalanine or tryptophan at its end. The chain carries TRBV2 and TRBJ1-2; D unclear. The CDR3 runs to 13 residues. The germline V gene has CDR1 SNHLY and CDR2 FYNNEI. The V and J ends lost 4 bases and 4 bases respectively, with 10 bases between them. Here the CDR3 reads CASSVSPGYGYTI. The DNA for the CDR3 is TGTGCCAGCAGTGTCTCTCCAGGCTATGGCTACACCATC.

Points on this clonotype: At one end, the junction sequence differs from germline, possibly due to a read error. V gene TRBV4-1 combines with J gene TRBJ2-7, with D possibly being TRBD1 (5 bases). This CDR3 is built from 14 residues. The germline V gene encodes CDR1 MGHRA and CDR2 YSYEKL. CDR3 residues: CASSEADSSYEQYF. CDR3 nucleotides: TGCGCCAGCAGCGAAGCAGACAGCTCCTATGAGCAGTACTTC.

A remark on this clonotype: Germline and junction disagree at one end, which may indicate a read error. The rearrangement uses TRBV11-2 and TRBJ1-3; 7 bases fit TRBD1. Germline values: CDR1 SGHAT, CDR2 FQNNGV. The CDR3 sequence is 16 residues long. CDR3 sequence reads: CANSLGPGQIGNTIYF. The CDR3 DNA reads as TGTGCCAACAGCTTAGGCCCGGGACAGATTGGAAACACCATATATTTT.

Turning to this clonotype: It may be a read error: a sequence one base away is much more abundant. The rearrangement joins TRBV6-6 to TRBJ1-5, with TRBD1 matching 9 bases. Germline V gene lookup returns CDR1 MNHNY and CDR2 SVGAGI (reference sequence). This CDR3 region has 15 residues. As DNA, the CDR3 is TGTGCCAGCAGTCGGACAGGGGTTAGCAATCAGCTCCAGCATTTT. Its protein product is CASSRTGVSNQLQHF.

Many counts were recorded for this clonotype. The rearrangement joins TRBV29-1 to TRBJ1-1; 11 nucleotides align to TRBD1. This CDR3 has 14 residues. Germline V gives CDR1 SQVTM, CDR2 ANQGSEA. V lost 4 bases, J lost 3 bases, and 4 bases stayed unmatched. The CDR3 spells CSVGTGGEYTEAFF. DNA of the CDR3: TGCAGCGTTGGGACAGGGGGCGAATACACTGAAGCTTTCTTT.

Concerning this clonotype: A read error may explain this, as a much larger clone is one base away. As DNA, the CDR3 is TGTGCCATTTCTCCTGGAGGGTGGATGACCCAGTACTTC. Its translation is CAISPGGWMTQYF. J is TRBJ2-5 and V is TRBV6-2 or TRBV6-3; tentatively, D is TRBD2 (6 bases). Germline-derived CDR1 and CDR2 are MNHEY and SVGEGT. With 10 bases removed from V and 7 bases from J, the gap between germline ends came to 19 bases. The CDR3 loop spans 13 amino acids.

With respect to this clonotype: One end of the junction varies from germline; a read error may be responsible. V usage is TRBV12-5 and J usage is TRBJ1-1; tentatively, D is TRBD1 (6 bases). This CDR3 has 16 amino acids. The germline gives CDR1 LGHNT, CDR2 FRNRAP. This CDR3 reads CASGLTVGGGGTEAIF. CDR3 DNA: TGTGCTAGTGGTTTGACTGTAGGGGGGGGTGGCACTGAAGCTATCTTC.

This rearrangement joins TRBV6-2 or TRBV6-3 to TRBJ2-7; possibly TRBD2 for D (5 bases). Germline V lookup: CDR1 MNHEY, CDR2 SVGEGT. This CDR3 is 16 amino acids long. The CDR3 bases are TGTGCAAACAGTTTCTCCGAAGGTCGGGGTTCCTACGAGCAGTACTTC. Protein sequence: CANSFSEGRGSYEQYF.

Points on this clonotype: Being one base from a much bigger clone, this may be a read error. The chain couples TRBV20-1 to TRBJ2-1; D perhaps matches TRBD2 (6 bases). Per germline, CDR1 DFQATT and CDR2 SNEGSKA (reference sequence). Trimming pared 7 bases from V and 11 bases from J, leaving 18 bases between. This CDR3 region has 12 residues. The CDR3 DNA reads as TGCAGTGTTACCGGGGGACTGTCTAAGCAGTTCTTC. It yields the protein CSVTGGLSKQFF.

In regard to this clonotype: A much larger clone differs from this one at a single base, so this may be a read error. Likely a read error: the CDR3 ends without its conserved phenylalanine or tryptophan. The chain uses TRBV29-1 and TRBJ1-2; 7 bases are a match to TRBD1. This CDR3 region has 13 residues. V was pared by 4 bases and J by 10 bases, with 12 bases of the junction left unmatched. Germline V gene data show CDR1 as SQVTM and CDR2 as ANQGSEA. The CDR3 spells CSVVRVSGTDYTL. In DNA form, the CDR3 reads TGCAGCGTTGTCCGGGTGAGCGGGACAGACTACACCTTA.

With respect to this clonotype: A much larger clone differs by one base, so this may be a read error. The rearrangement uses TRBV6-4 and TRBJ2-3; 8 nucleotides agree with TRBD2. The CDR3 runs to 18 residues. Per the germline V gene, CDR1 is MRHNA and CDR2 is SNTAGT. The CDR3 loop is CASSDSFPAGGHTDTRYF. The CDR3 DNA reads TGTGCCAGCAGTGACTCGTTCCCCGCGGGGGGTCACACAGATACGCGGTATTTT.

A note on this clonotype: A much larger clone sits a single nucleotide away, making a read error possible. The CDR3 loop reads CASSPQGPGANVPTF. The CDR3 DNA is TGTGCCAGCAGTCCACAGGGTCCTGGGGCCAACGTCCCGACTTTC. The chain is built from TRBV12-3 or TRBV12-4 and TRBJ2-6, with a weak D call TRBD1 (6 bases). The CDR3 has 15 amino acids.

About this clonotype: At one end the junction does not follow the germline gene, possibly because of a read error. The chain carries TRBV11-2 and TRBJ2-1, with TRBD2 as a possible D gene (5 bases). Germline CDR1 reads SGHAT; CDR2 reads FQNNGV. The CDR3 runs 17 residues. CDR3 loop: CTSSPQIARANINEQFF. In nucleotides, the CDR3 is TGTACCAGCAGCCCACAAATAGCGAGGGCGAACATCAATGAGCAGTTCTTC. The full variable domain, with the rest looked up from reference TRBV11-2 and TRBJ2-1, is EAGVAQSPRYKIIEKRQSVAFWCNPISGHATLYWYQQILGQGPKLLIQFQNNGVVDDSQLPKDRFSAERLKGVDSTLKIQPAKLEDSAVYLCTSSPQIARANINEQFFGPGTRLTVL.

This sequence joins TRBV20-1 and TRBJ2-7; D perhaps matches TRBD1 (5 bases). Germline assignment: CDR1 DFQATT and CDR2 SNEGSKA (reference sequence). V was shortened by 7 bases and J by 2 bases, with 15 bases between the two germline ends. CDR3 size: 13 residues. The CDR3 protein is CSVFPTGTYEQYF. The CDR3 nucleotides read TGCAGTGTATTCCCTACAGGAACCTACGAGCAGTACTTC.

The gene calls are TRBV29-1 and TRBJ1-5; perhaps TRBD1 as D (5 bases). The ends were cut back, 6 bases at V and 1 base at J, with 22 bases in the middle. Germline V gene sequence: CDR1 SQVTM, CDR2 ANQGSEA. The CDR3 has 17 amino acids. CDR3: CSVDIRTRSSSNQPQHF. The CDR3 nucleotides read TGCAGCGTAGACATCAGGACACGGAGTTCGAGCAATCAGCCCCAGCATTTT.

This clonotype was detected only once. This may be a read error: a much more frequent sequence differs by one nucleotide. The conserved phenylalanine or tryptophan normally closing the CDR3 is absent here, so this likely arose from a read error. The rearrangement joins TRBV7-9 to TRBJ2-7, with D perhaps matching TRBD2 (5 bases). This CDR3 has 15 amino acids. Germline loops: CDR1 SEHNR, CDR2 FQNEAQ (reference sequence). V dropped 0 bases and J dropped 5 bases, with 14 bases sitting between them. The CDR3 DNA reads as TGTGCCAGCAGCTTAGCGGGGAGATTGGGCCACGAGCAGTACCTC. Amino acid sequence: CASSLAGRLGHEQYL.

In this sample, this clonotype turned up once. The rearrangement links TRBV6-5 to TRBJ1-1; D is unresolved. The V gene's germline CDR1 is MNHEY and CDR2 SVGAGI. The CDR3 consists of 14 residues. The V end lost 1 base, the J end lost 3 bases, and 9 bases lay between the germline ends. The CDR3: CASSYFTWDTEAFF. CDR3 bases: TGTGCCAGCAGTTACTTTACGTGGGACACTGAAGCTTTCTTT.

This rearrangement joins TRBV11-2 to TRBJ2-7; D ambiguous. The CDR3 is made up of 14 amino acids. Looked up from germline, CDR1 is SGHAT and CDR2 is FQNNGV. The CDR3 bases are TGTATCAGCAGCTTAGACCCCGGACCCTACGAGCAGTACTTC. Translating gives CISSLDPGPYEQYF.

This clonotype came up many times. This rearrangement joins TRBV4-1 to TRBJ2-7; 7 bases are shared with TRBD2. CDR1 is MGHRA and CDR2 is YSYEKL in the germline V gene. This CDR3 contains 17 residues. Trimming at V came to 1 base and at J to 1 base, leaving 10 bases not matched to a gene. This CDR3 is CASSQVPSGTSSYEQYF. In DNA, the CDR3 is TGCGCCAGCAGCCAAGTACCGAGCGGGACGAGTTCCTACGAGCAGTACTTC.

Of note for this clonotype: The final CDR3 position lacks the conserved phenylalanine or tryptophan, pointing to a likely read error. This chain links TRBV29-1 with TRBJ1-2, with TRBD1 matching over 7 bases. This CDR3 has 14 residues. V trimming: 5 bases; J trimming: 6 bases; junction bases outside the gene matches: 12. CDR1 and CDR2 from the germline V gene are SQVTM and ANQGSEA. The CDR3 DNA reads as TGCAGCGTTACGATTACAGGGGCGGTGGATGGCTACACCTTA. It encodes CSVTITGAVDGYTL.

This clonotype was seen a single time. At one of its ends the junction is not consistent with the germline gene, which may arise from a read error. The V and J genes are TRBV6-1 and TRBJ2-7; D not resolved. Germline CDR1 is MNHNS and CDR2 is SASEGT. CDR3 size: 15 residues. The CDR3 here is CANSEPPVRIYKQYF. DNA of the CDR3: TGTGCCAACAGTGAACCCCCTGTGAGAATCTACAAGCAGTACTTC.

This clonotype was seen more than once but under ten times. A much more abundant neighbour one base away suggests this may be a read error. The CDR3 carries no conserved terminal phenylalanine or tryptophan, so it likely arises from a read error. The genes are TRBV6-1 and TRBJ2-5; no definite D call. V lost 3 bases and J lost 0, with 5 bases in between. There are 13 residues in the CDR3. Germline CDR1 reads MNHNS; CDR2 reads SASEGT. CDR3 loop: CASSDYYQETQYL. The CDR3 DNA reads as TGTGCCAGCAGTGACTACTACCAAGAGACCCAGTACTTA.